One and the same sample provided the 2 T cell receptor beta chains below, sequenced in a study of T cell repertoires in cytomegalovirus infection. MiXCR, applied by TCRdb to the reads, yields one record per CDR3 protein. The sample contains hundreds of thousands of distinct CDR3 sequences, roughly a third of which appear only once. Antigens for these TCRs are unknown. Sequenced here: cultured PBMCs, sampled from culture after CMV antigen stimulation. The source of these receptors is a human donor in good health (CMV status not recorded). Some clones in this sample may be carry-over from other donors' samples.

The sample holds a few counts of this clonotype. V is TRBV12-3 or TRBV12-4 and J is TRBJ2-7, with D possibly being TRBD1 or TRBD2 (5 bases each). There are 14 residues in the CDR3. Trimming pared 4 bases from V and 0 bases from J, leaving 10 bases between. CDR3 amino acids: CASSWDVSSYEQYF. CDR3 nucleotides: TGTGCCAGCAGTTGGGACGTAAGCTCCTACGAGCAGTACTTC.

The sample holds many counts of this clonotype. This chain links TRBV7-2 with TRBJ2-1; 8 nucleotides align to TRBD2. Germline V lookup: CDR1 SGHTA, CDR2 FQGNSA. This CDR3 has 16 residues. With V trimmed by 5 bases and J by 5 bases, 11 bases remained unmatched. In DNA form, the CDR3 reads TGTGCCAGCAGCCCCTACGGGGGGGCCTTCGACAATGAGCAGTTCTTC. Its protein product is CASSPYGGAFDNEQFF. Drawing the rest from reference TRBV7-2 and TRBJ2-1, the complete variable domain is GAGVSQSPSNKVTEKGKDVELRCDPISGHTALYWYRQSLGQGLEFLIYFQGNSAPDKSGLPSDRFSAERTGGSVSTLTIQRTQQEDSAVYLCASSPYGGAFDNEQFFGPGTRLTVL.